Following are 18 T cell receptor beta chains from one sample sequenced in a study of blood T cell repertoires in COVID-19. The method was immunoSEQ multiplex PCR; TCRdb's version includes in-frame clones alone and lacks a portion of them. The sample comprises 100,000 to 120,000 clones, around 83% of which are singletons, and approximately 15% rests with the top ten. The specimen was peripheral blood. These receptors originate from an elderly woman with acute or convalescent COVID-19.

CDR3 bases: TGTGCCAGCAGCGGAGGGAGTTTGGCAGATACGCAGTATTTT. Protein product: CASSGGSLADTQYF. The chain links TRBV14 to TRBJ2-3; D might be TRBD2 (6 bases). The V gene lost 5 bases and the J gene lost 4 bases, with 13 bases spanning the gap. Per germline, CDR1 SGHDN and CDR2 FVKESK. The CDR3 extends over 14 amino acids.

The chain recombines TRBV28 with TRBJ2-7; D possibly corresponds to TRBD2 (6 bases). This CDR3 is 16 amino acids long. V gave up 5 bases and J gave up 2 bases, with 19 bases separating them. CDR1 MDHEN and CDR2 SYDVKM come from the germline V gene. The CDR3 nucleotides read TGTGCCAGCAGTCATAGGGACTTATTCAGCGCCTACGAGCAGTACGTC. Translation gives CASSHRDLFSAYEQYV.

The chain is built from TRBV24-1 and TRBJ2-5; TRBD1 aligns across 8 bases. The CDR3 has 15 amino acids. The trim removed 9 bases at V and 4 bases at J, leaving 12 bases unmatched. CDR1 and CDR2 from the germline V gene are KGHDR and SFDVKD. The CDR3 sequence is CATGGNTGGLETQYF. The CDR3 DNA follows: TGTGCCACCGGCGGTAATACAGGGGGATTAGAGACCCAGTACTTC.

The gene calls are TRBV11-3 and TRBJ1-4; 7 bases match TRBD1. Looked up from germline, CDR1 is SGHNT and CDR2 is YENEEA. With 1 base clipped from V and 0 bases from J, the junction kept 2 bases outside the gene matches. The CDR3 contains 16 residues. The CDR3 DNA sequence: TGTGCCAGCAGCTTAGGGGACAGTACAACTAATGAAAAACTGTTTTTT. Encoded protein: CASSLGDSTTNEKLFF.

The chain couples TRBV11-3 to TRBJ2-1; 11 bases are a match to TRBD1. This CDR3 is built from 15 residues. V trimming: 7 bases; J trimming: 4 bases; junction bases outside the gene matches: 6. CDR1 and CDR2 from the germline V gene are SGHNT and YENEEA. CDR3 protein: CASITGTGGYNEQFF. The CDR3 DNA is TGTGCCAGCATTACCGGGACAGGGGGGTACAATGAGCAGTTCTTC. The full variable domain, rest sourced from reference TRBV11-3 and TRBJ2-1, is EAGVVQSPRYKIIEKKQPVAFWCNPISGHNTLYWYLQNLGQGPELLIRYENEEAVDDSQLPKDRFSAERLKGVDSTLKIQPAELGDSAVYLCASITGTGGYNEQFFGPGTRLTVL.

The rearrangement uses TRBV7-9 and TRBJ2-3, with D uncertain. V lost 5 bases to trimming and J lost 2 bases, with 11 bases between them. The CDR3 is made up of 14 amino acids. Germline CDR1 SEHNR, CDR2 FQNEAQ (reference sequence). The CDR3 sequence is CASSQLASTDTQYF. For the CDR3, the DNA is TGTGCCAGCAGCCAGTTAGCTTCCACAGATACGCAGTATTTT.

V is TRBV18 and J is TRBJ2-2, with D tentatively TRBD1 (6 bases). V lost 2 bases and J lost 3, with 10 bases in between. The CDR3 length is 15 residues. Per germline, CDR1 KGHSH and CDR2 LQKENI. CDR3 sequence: CASSPMAGDTGELFF. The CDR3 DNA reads TGTGCCAGCTCACCAATGGCAGGGGACACCGGGGAGCTGTTTTTT.

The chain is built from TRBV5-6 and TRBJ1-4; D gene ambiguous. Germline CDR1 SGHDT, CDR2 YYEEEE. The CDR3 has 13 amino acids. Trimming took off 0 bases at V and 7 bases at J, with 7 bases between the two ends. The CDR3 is CASSLDRSEKLFF. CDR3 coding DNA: TGTGCCAGCAGCTTGGATCGCAGTGAAAAACTGTTTTTT.

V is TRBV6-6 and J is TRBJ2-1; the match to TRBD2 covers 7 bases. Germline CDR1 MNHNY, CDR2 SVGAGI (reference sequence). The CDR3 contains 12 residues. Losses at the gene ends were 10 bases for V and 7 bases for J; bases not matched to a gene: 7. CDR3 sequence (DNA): TGTGCCACCAGACTAGCCGATAATGAGCAGTTCTTC. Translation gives CATRLADNEQFF.

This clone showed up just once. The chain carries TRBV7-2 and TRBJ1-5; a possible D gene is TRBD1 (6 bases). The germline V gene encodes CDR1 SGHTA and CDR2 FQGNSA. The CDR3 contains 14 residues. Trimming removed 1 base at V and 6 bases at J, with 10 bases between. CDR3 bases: TGTGCCAGCAGCTTAGACAGGGTGGGTCAGCCCCAGCATTTT. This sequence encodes CASSLDRVGQPQHF. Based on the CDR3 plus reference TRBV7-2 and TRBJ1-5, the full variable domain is GAGVSQSPSNKVTEKGKDVELRCDPISGHTALYWYRQSLGQGLEFLIYFQGNSAPDKSGLPSDRFSAERTGGSVSTLTIQRTQQEDSAVYLCASSLDRVGQPQHFGDGTRLSIL.

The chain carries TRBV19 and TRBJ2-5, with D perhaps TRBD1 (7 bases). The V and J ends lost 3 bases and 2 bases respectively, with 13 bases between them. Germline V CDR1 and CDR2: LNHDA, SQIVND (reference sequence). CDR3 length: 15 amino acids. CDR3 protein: CASSMETGRQETQYF. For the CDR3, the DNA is TGTGCCAGTAGTATGGAGACAGGGAGGCAAGAGACCCAGTACTTC.

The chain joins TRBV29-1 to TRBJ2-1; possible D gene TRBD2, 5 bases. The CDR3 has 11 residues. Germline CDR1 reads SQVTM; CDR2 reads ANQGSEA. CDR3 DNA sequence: TGCAGTGCGAACGAGGGAAATGAGCAGTTCTTC. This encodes CSANEGNEQFF.

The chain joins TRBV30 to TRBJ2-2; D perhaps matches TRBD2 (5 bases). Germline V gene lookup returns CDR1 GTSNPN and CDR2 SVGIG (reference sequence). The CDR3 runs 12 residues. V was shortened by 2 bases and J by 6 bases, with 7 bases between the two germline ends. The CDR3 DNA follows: TGTGCCTGGAGTCGGGGTTCCGGGGAGCTGTTTTTT. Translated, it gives CAWSRGSGELFF.

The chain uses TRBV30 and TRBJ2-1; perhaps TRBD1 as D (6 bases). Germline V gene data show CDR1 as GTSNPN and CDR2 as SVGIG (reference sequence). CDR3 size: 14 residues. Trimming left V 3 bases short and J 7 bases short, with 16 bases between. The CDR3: CAWSGDRPKNEQFF. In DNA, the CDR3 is TGTGCCTGGAGCGGTGACAGGCCAAAAAATGAGCAGTTCTTC.

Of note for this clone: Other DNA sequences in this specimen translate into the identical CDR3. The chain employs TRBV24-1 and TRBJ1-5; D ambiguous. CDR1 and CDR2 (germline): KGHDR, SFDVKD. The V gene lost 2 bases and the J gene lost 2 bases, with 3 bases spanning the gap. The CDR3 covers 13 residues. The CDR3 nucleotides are TGTGCCACCAGTGATTCCGGCAATCAGCCCCAGCATTTT. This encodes CATSDSGNQPQHF.

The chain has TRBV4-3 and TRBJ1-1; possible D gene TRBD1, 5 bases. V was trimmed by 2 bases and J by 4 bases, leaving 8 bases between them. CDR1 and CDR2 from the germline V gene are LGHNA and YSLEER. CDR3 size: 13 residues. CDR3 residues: CASSQHRSTEAFF. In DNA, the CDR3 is TGCGCCAGCAGCCAACACAGGTCCACTGAAGCTTTCTTT.

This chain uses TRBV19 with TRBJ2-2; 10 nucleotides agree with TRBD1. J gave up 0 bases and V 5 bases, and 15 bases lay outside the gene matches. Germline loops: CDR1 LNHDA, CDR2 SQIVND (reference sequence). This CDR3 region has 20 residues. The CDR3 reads CASSRDRGLGASANTGELFF. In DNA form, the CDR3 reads TGTGCCAGTAGTCGAGACAGGGGGCTGGGGGCTAGCGCGAACACCGGGGAGCTGTTTTTT.

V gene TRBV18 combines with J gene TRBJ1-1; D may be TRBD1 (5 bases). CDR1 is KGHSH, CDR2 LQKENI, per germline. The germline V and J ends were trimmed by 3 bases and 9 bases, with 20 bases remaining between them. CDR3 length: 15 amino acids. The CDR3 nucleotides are TGTGCCAGCTCACCCTCCGAGGACACGGCAACTCAAGCTTTCTTT. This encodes CASSPSEDTATQAFF.